These 9 T cell receptor beta chains originate from one sample sequenced in a study of T-cell memory formation after mild COVID-19. TCRdb re-analysed the 5' RACE reads in MiXCR, keeping a single row per CDR3 protein. The data contain over 300,000 distinct CDR3 sequences, 20% of them seen just once; the ten biggest clones take up roughly a fifth. The source material was PBMCs or a T cell subset sorted from them (not recorded which). Receptors originate from a man younger than 35 who had mild COVID-19 (a few samples of this study predate the infection). Cell type and time point are not known.

This clonotype was seen ten or more times. This chain uses TRBV5-1 with TRBJ2-3, with D uncertain. The CDR3 contains 14 residues. Trimming shortened V by 2 bases and J by 0 bases, and 7 bases separated the two germline ends. Germline loops: CDR1 SGHRS, CDR2 YFSETQ. The CDR3 protein is CASSFTHSTDTQYF. The CDR3 coding sequence is TGCGCCAGCAGCTTCACCCACAGCACAGATACGCAGTATTTT.

This clonotype was counted between two and nine times. J is TRBJ2-3 and V is TRBV5-1; 7 bases map to TRBD2. The V gene's germline CDR1 is SGHRS and CDR2 YFSETQ. Trimming at V came to 2 bases and at J to 4 bases, leaving 7 bases not matched to a gene. The CDR3 has 15 residues. CDR3 DNA sequence: TGCGCCAGCAGCTTTAGCGGGTCGAAAGCAGATACGCAGTATTTT. Translating gives CASSFSGSKADTQYF.

A few counts support this clonotype. CDR3 loop: CASRWDPNYGYTF. CDR3 DNA sequence: TGTGCCAGCCGCTGGGACCCCAACTATGGCTACACCTTC. The chain has TRBV6-2 or TRBV6-3 and TRBJ1-2; tentatively, D is TRBD1 (5 bases). The ends were cut back, 8 bases at V and 2 bases at J, with 12 bases in the middle. The length of the CDR3 is 13 residues. Germline loops: CDR1 MNHEY, CDR2 SVGEGT.

This clonotype was counted a few times. The chain has TRBV5-1 and TRBJ1-2; TRBD1 might be the D (5 bases). The CDR3 runs to 16 residues. The V gene lost 0 bases and the J gene lost 4 bases, with 16 bases spanning the gap. CDR1 and CDR2 from the germline V gene are SGHRS and YFSETQ. CDR3 region: CASSLGNRDLTYGYTF. As DNA, the CDR3 is TGCGCCAGCAGCTTGGGTAATCGGGACCTTACCTATGGCTACACCTTC.

The chain couples TRBV5-1 to TRBJ2-5, with 9 positions matching TRBD1. Germline CDR1 and CDR2: SGHRS and YFSETQ. The CDR3 is made up of 15 amino acids. V lost 7 bases and J lost 4; bases outside the gene matches: 11. The CDR3 is CASRYGTGPPETQYF. Here the CDR3 DNA reads TGCGCCAGCCGCTACGGGACAGGGCCCCCAGAGACCCAGTACTTC.

The rearrangement uses TRBV24-1 and TRBJ2-3, with 8 bases lining up with TRBD2. CDR3 length: 16 amino acids. Germline CDR1 KGHDR, CDR2 SFDVKD. After removal of 3 bases from V and 2 bases from J, the junction contained 6 bases not matched to a gene. DNA for the CDR3: TGTGCCACCAGTGATAATAGGCGGGGGGACACAGATACGCAGTATTTT. Amino acids: CATSDNRRGDTDTQYF.

The sample holds a few counts of this clonotype. The chain carries TRBV18 and TRBJ1-5; tentatively, D is TRBD1 (6 bases). This CDR3 has 14 residues. Trimming took off 0 bases at V and 6 bases at J, with 9 bases between the two ends. Germline V CDR1 and CDR2: KGHSH, LQKENI. The DNA for the CDR3 is TGTGCCAGCTCACCACCGGGGGGCGGTCAGCCCCAGCATTTT. It specifies CASSPPGGGQPQHF.

In its sample, this clonotype was seen many times. This chain uses TRBV3-1 with TRBJ2-6, with D unclear. Trimming cost V 0 bases and J 13 bases, with 7 bases left between them. The germline CDR1 and CDR2 sequences are LGHDT and YNNKEL (reference sequence). This CDR3 is built from 12 residues. In DNA, the CDR3 is TGTGCCAGCAGCCAAGATCTAGGGGTCCTGACTTTC. The encoded protein is CASSQDLGVLTF.

The chain carries TRBV5-6 and TRBJ2-3; possibly TRBD1 for D (6 bases). The germline V gene has CDR1 SGHDT and CDR2 YYEEEE. The CDR3 consists of 15 residues. With 4 bases removed from V and 0 bases from J, the gap between germline ends came to 12 bases. The CDR3 sequence is CASSTKTGSTDTQYF. Here the CDR3 DNA reads TGTGCCAGCAGCACCAAGACAGGTAGCACAGATACGCAGTATTTT.